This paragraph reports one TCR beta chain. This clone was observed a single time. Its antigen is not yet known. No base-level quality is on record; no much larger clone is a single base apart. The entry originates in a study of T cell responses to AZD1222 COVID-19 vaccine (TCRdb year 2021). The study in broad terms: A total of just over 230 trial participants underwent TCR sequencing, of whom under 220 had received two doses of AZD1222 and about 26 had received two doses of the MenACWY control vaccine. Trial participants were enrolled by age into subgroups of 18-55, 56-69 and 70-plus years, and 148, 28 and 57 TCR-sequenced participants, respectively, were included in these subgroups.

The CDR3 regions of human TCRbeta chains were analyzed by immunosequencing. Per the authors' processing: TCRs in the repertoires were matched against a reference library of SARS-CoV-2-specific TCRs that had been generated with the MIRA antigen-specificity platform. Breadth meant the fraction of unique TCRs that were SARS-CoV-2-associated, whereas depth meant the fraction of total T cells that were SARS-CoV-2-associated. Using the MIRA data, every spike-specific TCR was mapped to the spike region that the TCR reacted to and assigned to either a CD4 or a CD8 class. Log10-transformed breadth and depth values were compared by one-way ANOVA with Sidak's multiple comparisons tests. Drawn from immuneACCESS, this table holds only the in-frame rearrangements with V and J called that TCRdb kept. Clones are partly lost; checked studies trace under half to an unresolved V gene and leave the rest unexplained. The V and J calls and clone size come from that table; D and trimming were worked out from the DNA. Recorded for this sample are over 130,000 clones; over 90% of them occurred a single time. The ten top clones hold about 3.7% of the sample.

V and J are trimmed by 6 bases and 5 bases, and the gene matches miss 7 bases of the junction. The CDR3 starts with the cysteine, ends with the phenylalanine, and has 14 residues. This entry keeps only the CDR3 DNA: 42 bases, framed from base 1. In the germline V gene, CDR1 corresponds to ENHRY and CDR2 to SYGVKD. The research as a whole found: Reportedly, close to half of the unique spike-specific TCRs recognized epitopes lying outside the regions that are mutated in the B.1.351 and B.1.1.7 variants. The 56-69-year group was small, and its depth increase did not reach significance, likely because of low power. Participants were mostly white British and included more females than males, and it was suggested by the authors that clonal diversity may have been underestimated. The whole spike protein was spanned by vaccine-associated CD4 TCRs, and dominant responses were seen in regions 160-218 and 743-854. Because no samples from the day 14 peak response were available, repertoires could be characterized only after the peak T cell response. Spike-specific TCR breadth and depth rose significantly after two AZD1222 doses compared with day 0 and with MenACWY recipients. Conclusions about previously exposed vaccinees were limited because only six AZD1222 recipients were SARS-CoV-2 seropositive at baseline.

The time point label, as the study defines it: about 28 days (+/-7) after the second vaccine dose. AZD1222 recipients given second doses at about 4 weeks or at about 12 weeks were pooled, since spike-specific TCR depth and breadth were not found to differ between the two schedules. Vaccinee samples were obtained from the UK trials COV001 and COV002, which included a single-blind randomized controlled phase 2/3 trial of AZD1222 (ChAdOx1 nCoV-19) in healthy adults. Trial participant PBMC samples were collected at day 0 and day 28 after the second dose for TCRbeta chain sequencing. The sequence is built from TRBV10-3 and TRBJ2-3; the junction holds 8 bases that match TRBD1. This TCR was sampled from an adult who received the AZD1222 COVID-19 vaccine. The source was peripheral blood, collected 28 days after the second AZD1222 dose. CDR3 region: CAIRSGQGEDTQYF. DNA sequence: TGTGCCATCAGATCAGGACAGGGCGAAGATACGCAGTATTTT.